This T cell receptor (beta chain) stems from a study of T cells after yellow fever vaccination. Broader study findings: Bulk-population clonotypes that are abundant could appear as contaminants in FACS-sorted repertoires. Most clones from primary vaccination resurfaced after the booster (96% CD4, around 90% CD8). Within the sorted memory subsets, almost all vaccine-responding clonotypes could not be detected on day 0. A weaker secondary response peaked on day 5, the primary on day 15.

This clonotype was detected ten times or more. TCRdb re-called the 5' RACE reads through MiXCR, storing one row per CDR3 protein. In the table there are around 25,000 distinct CDR3 sequences, 4% to 5% of which are singletons. V gave up 3 bases and J gave up 9 bases, with 15 bases separating them. The CDR3 contains 14 residues. From germline, CDR1 is KGHSH and CDR2 LQKENI. The chain carries TRBV18 and TRBJ1-5; D call uncertain. The TCR comes from a young man who received the YFV17D yellow fever vaccine. The input for sequencing was PBMCs, either bulk or a sorted T-cell subset (CD4+, CD8+, memory, or dextramer-sorted; not recorded which), taken on the day of the yellow fever booster vaccination. The CDR3 nucleotides are TGTGCCAGCTCACCCCACCGGGAGGGTGTGCCCCAGCATTTT. Its translation: CASSPHREGVPQHF.